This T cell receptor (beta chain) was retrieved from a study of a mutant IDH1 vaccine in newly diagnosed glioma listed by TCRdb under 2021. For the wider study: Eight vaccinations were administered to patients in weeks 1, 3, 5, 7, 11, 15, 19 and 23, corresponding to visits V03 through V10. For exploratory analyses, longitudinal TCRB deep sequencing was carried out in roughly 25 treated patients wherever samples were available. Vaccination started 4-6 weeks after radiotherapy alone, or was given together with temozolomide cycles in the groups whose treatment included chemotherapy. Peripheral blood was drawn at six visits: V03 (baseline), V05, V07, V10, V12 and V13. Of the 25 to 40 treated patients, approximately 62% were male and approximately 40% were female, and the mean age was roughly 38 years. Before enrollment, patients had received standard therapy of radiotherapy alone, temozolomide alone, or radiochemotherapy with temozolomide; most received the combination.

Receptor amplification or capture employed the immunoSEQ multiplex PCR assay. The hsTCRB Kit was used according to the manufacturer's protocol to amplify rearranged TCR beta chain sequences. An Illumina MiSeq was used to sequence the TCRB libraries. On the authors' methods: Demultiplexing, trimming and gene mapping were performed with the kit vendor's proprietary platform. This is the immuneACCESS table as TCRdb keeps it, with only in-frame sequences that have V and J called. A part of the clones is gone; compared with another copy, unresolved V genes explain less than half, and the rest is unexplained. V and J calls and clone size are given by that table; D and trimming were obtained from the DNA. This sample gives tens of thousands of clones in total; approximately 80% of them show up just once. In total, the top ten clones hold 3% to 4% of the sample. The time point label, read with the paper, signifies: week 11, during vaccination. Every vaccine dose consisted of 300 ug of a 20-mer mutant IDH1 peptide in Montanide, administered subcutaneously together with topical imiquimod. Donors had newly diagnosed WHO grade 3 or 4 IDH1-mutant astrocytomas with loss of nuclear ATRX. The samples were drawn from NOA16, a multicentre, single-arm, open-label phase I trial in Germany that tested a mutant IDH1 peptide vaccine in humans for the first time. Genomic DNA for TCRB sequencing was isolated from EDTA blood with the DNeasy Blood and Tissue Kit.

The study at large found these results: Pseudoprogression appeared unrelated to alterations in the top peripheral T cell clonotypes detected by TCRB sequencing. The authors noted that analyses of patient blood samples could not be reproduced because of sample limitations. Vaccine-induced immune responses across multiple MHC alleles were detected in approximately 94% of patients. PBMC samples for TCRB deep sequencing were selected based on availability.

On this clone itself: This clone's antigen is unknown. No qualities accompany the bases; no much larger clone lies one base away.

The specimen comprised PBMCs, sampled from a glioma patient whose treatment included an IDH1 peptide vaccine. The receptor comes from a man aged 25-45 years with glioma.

The DNA is as follows: TGTGCCAGCAGCTTAGTGGGGGGGATCTCTGGAAACACCATATATTTT. Its product reads: CASSLVGGISGNTIYF. The V and J segments used are TRBV7-2 and TRBJ1-3, with TRBD1 perhaps the D gene, on 5 matching bases. The junction shows trimming of 1 base on V and 0 bases on J, plus 10 bases between the germline ends. For CDR1 and CDR2, the germline V gene lists SGHTA and FQGNSA. Taken from cysteine to phenylalanine, the CDR3 has 16 residues. The read is trimmed to its CDR3 DNA, 48 bases read in frame from base 1.